Presented here are 8 T cell receptor beta chains from one specimen sequenced in a study of blood T cell repertoires in COVID-19. Clones were sequenced by immunoSEQ multiplex PCR, and TCRdb holds only the in-frame ones, with some missing. The sample shows tens of thousands of clones, roughly 80% of them seen only once. What was sequenced was peripheral blood. The receptors were gathered from a man in his 60s with acute or convalescent COVID-19.

The V and J genes are TRBV25-1 and TRBJ2-7, with a weak D call TRBD1 (7 bases). The V gene's germline CDR1 is MGHDK and CDR2 SYGVNS. Trimming stripped 2 bases from V and 4 bases from J, with 12 bases between. CDR3 length: 14 amino acids. Here the CDR3 reads CASSEQGGFYEQYF. As DNA, the CDR3 is TGTGCCAGCAGTGAACAGGGGGGCTTTTACGAGCAGTACTTC.

The rearrangement joins TRBV6-5 to TRBJ2-4; 7 bases align to TRBD1. With 2 bases clipped from V and 5 bases from J, the junction kept 3 bases outside the gene matches. This CDR3 is 14 amino acids long. The germline gives CDR1 MNHEY, CDR2 SVGAGI. CDR3: CASSYDGTENIQYF. In DNA form, the CDR3 reads TGTGCCAGCAGTTACGACGGGACAGAAAACATTCAGTACTTC.

The J gene is TRBJ1-1, the V gene TRBV15; D remains ambiguous. Germline V lookup: CDR1 LNHNV, CDR2 YYDKDF (reference sequence). The CDR3 extends over 14 amino acids. Trimming took off 0 bases at V and 1 base at J, with 6 bases between the two ends. The CDR3 spells CATSREARNTEAFF. The CDR3, as DNA: TGTGCCACCAGCAGAGAGGCCAGGAACACTGAAGCTTTCTTT.

The chain combines TRBV11-1 with TRBJ2-5, with a weak D call TRBD1 (6 bases). Germline V gene sequence: CDR1 SGHAT, CDR2 FQDESV (reference sequence). The V end was cut by 5 bases, the J end by 2 bases, with 12 bases between. The CDR3 is made up of 14 amino acids. The CDR3 sequence: CASSPNRDQETQYF. For the CDR3, the DNA is TGTGCCAGCAGCCCTAACAGGGATCAAGAGACCCAGTACTTC.

The chain combines TRBV7-8 with TRBJ1-2; TRBD1 matches 9 bases. CDR3 length equals 16 residues. J lost 5 bases, V lost 0 bases, and 7 bases had no gene match. Germline CDR1 is SGHVS and CDR2 is FQNEAQ. The CDR3 DNA sequence: TGTGCCAGCAGCTTAGCAAGGGGACAGGGACTATATGGCTACACCTTC. The encoded protein is CASSLARGQGLYGYTF.

The J gene is TRBJ2-1, the V gene TRBV5-1, with TRBD1 matching over 8 bases. Germline V gives CDR1 SGHRS, CDR2 YFSETQ. The CDR3 loop spans 15 amino acids. Trimming at V came to 4 bases and at J to 9 bases, leaving 12 bases not matched to a gene. This CDR3 reads CASSIDRGVGREQFF. Written as DNA, the CDR3 is TGCGCCAGCAGCATTGACAGGGGTGTAGGCCGTGAGCAGTTCTTC. The full variable domain, in which reference TRBV5-1 and TRBJ2-1 provide the parts outside the CDR3, is KAGVTQTPRYLIKTRGQQVTLSCSPISGHRSVSWYQQTPGQGLQFLFEYFSETQRNKGNFPGRFSGRQFSNSRSEMNVSTLELGDSALYLCASSIDRGVGREQFFGPGTRLTVL.

V and J are TRBV6-2 or TRBV6-3 and TRBJ2-3; D perhaps matches TRBD1 (5 bases). V was shortened by 6 bases and J by 0 bases, with 19 bases between the two germline ends. CDR1 MNHEY and CDR2 SVGEGT come from the germline V gene. The CDR3 loop spans 17 amino acids. The CDR3 DNA follows: TGTGCCAGCAGCCCTTACAGGACGAGAACTAGCACAGATACGCAGTATTTT. It codes for CASSPYRTRTSTDTQYF.

This clone was counted once. The rearrangement links TRBV5-4 to TRBJ2-7; 8 bases are a match to TRBD2. Germline loops: CDR1 SGHNT, CDR2 YYREEE (reference sequence). The CDR3 totals 14 residues. Unmatched junction bases numbered 3, after V lost 0 bases and J lost 4 bases. The CDR3 region is CASSLAGGKYEQYF. The CDR3 DNA reads as TGTGCCAGCAGCTTGGCGGGGGGGAAATACGAGCAGTACTTC.